This T cell receptor (beta chain) is drawn from a study of post-analysis software for immune sequencing data. Germline CDR1 reads DFQATT; CDR2 reads SNEGSKA (reference sequence). The V and J ends lost 3 bases and 1 base respectively, with 19 bases between them. The CDR3 is 17 amino acids. General study findings and limits: TRBV segments more frequent in patients than in controls numbered five and included TRBV5-6, TRBV5-1 and TRBV20-1.

Unique molecular identifiers were built into the TCR beta cDNA libraries. TCRdb processed the PCR reads anew with MiXCR; each CDR3 protein has one entry. The sample records roughly 700,000 distinct CDR3 sequences, just under 30% being singletons. Details on this clonotype: The antigen remains undetermined.

This receptor was obtained from a girl aged 5-17 years with multiple sclerosis. Sequenced sample: blood. The J gene is TRBJ1-5, the V gene TRBV20-1; no definite D call. The CDR3 coding sequence is TGCAGTGCTAGTCCGAATGCGGCCTTGAGGAGCAATCAGCCCCAGCATTTT. Protein sequence: CSASPNAALRSNQPQHF.